The next 17 T cell receptor beta chains were all read from a single sample in a study of glioma-infiltrating T cells. The iRepertoire nested amplicon-rescue multiplex PCR amplified TCR alpha and beta CDR3s from RNA. TCRdb independently ran MiXCR on the multiplex PCR reads; one entry per CDR3 protein. The sample includes 150,000 or so distinct CDR3 sequences, roughly two fifths of them seen just once. Sample: glioma tissue, nonneoplastic brain tissue, or PBMCs (not recorded which). The receptors shown here come from a human donor with low-grade glioma or glioblastoma, undergoing nonglioma brain surgery, or in good health (not recorded which).

For this clonotype: At one of its ends the junction is not consistent with the germline gene, which may arise from a read error. The J gene is TRBJ1-5, the V gene TRBV6-1; no definite D call. Germline V gene data show CDR1 as MNHNS and CDR2 as SASEGT. The CDR3 sequence is 16 residues long. The CDR3 DNA sequence: TGTGCCATCAGTGAGCGGGCAGTTGAGGGCAATCAGCCCCAGCATTTT. Amino acid sequence: CAISERAVEGNQPQHF.

The V call is TRBV20-1, the J call TRBJ2-7, with TRBD2 matching 12 bases. V was clipped by 2 bases and J by 8 bases; unmatched bases: 1. The germline V gene has CDR1 DFQATT and CDR2 SNEGSKA (reference sequence). The CDR3 covers 12 residues. CDR3 in DNA: TGCAGTGCTAGAACTAGCGGGGGGCAGCAGTACTTC. This gives the protein CSARTSGGQQYF.

The chain has TRBV6-1 and TRBJ2-3, with 8 bases identical to TRBD2. This CDR3 has 14 amino acids. CDR1 is MNHNS and CDR2 is SASEGT in the germline V gene. The V segment lost 6 bases and the J segment 4 bases; nucleotides outside the gene matches: 6. The CDR3 bases are TGTGCCAGCAGAGGGGGACTAGGTTCAGATACGCAGTATTTT. It yields the protein CASRGGLGSDTQYF.

The rearrangement links TRBV6-1 to TRBJ2-7, with D unclear. Trimming left V 5 bases short and J 3 bases short, with 11 bases between. Germline values: CDR1 MNHNS, CDR2 SASEGT. The CDR3 spans 13 residues. CDR3: CASSIFPRYEQYF. The DNA for the CDR3 is TGTGCCAGCAGTATATTTCCACGCTACGAGCAGTACTTC.

A few counts support this clonotype. The chain uses TRBV28 and TRBJ2-4; D might be TRBD1 or TRBD2, each matching 5 bases. In germline, CDR1 is MDHEN, CDR2 SYDVKM. The CDR3 covers 12 residues. V was shortened by 5 bases and J by 7 bases, with 9 bases between the two germline ends. This CDR3 reads CASSGDGNIQYF. The CDR3 coding sequence is TGTGCCAGCAGTGGGGACGGGAACATTCAGTACTTC.

The chain is built from TRBV7-2 and TRBJ2-2, with D unclear. The V gene's germline CDR1 is SGHTA and CDR2 FQGNSA. V shed 5 bases and J shed 5 bases, with 9 bases lying between them. The CDR3 loop spans 13 amino acids. Here the CDR3 reads CASSPGPTGELFF. The CDR3 DNA reads as TGTGCCAGCAGCCCCGGGCCAACCGGGGAGCTGTTTTTT.

This CDR3 is CSVESEQGTDTQYF. CDR3 coding DNA: TGCAGCGTTGAGTCGGAGCAGGGGACAGATACGCAGTATTTT. This chain joins TRBV29-1 and TRBJ2-3; D is perhaps TRBD1 (6 bases). CDR1 is SQVTM and CDR2 is ANQGSEA in the germline V gene. The CDR3 sequence is 14 residues long. Trimming took 3 bases from V and 3 from J, leaving 13 bases between them.

This chain links TRBV10-3 with TRBJ2-5; D is perhaps TRBD2 (5 bases). The CDR3 is 15 residues long. Germline values: CDR1 ENHRY, CDR2 SYGVKD. Trimming took off 1 base at V and 4 bases at J, with 13 bases between the two ends. The CDR3 sequence: CAISEFIGEGETQYF. The CDR3 DNA reads as TGTGCCATCAGTGAGTTTATCGGGGAAGGAGAGACCCAGTACTTC.

This clonotype was found many times. The V call is TRBV27, the J call TRBJ2-5; perhaps TRBD1 as D (5 bases). The CDR3 sequence is 13 residues long. Germline assignment: CDR1 MNHEY and CDR2 SMNVEV (reference sequence). The V end was cut by 8 bases, the J end by 0 bases, with 10 bases between. As DNA, the CDR3 is TGTGCCAGCCGTAGACAGAACCAAGAGACCCAGTACTTC. Protein sequence: CASRRQNQETQYF.

This chain connects TRBV6-9 to TRBJ1-3, with a possible D match to TRBD1 (6 bases). CDR3 length: 16 residues. Germline CDR1 is MNHGY and CDR2 is SVAAGI. Trimming stripped 3 bases from V and 0 bases from J, with 12 bases between. For the CDR3, the DNA is TGTGCCAGCAGTTACCTCAGGGGAAGCTCTGGAAACACCATATATTTT. It yields the protein CASSYLRGSSGNTIYF.

This chain links TRBV6-1 with TRBJ2-1; 13 bases are a match to TRBD2. The CDR3 is 15 residues long. With 5 bases clipped from V and 8 bases from J, the junction kept 6 bases outside the gene matches. Germline V gene sequence: CDR1 MNHNS, CDR2 SASEGT. CDR3 in amino acids: CASSSRTSGSYEQFF. CDR3 coding DNA: TGTGCCAGCAGTTCCCGGACTAGCGGGAGCTATGAGCAGTTCTTC.

There are many counts of this clonotype. V gene TRBV20-1 combines with J gene TRBJ1-1; D ambiguous. CDR1 and CDR2 (germline): DFQATT, SNEGSKA (reference sequence). Trimming took 5 bases from V and 1 from J, leaving 8 bases between them. The CDR3 has 12 residues. CDR3 sequence (DNA): TGCAGTGCTGAACGGGGGAACACTGAAGCTTTCTTT. Translated: CSAERGNTEAFF.

This clonotype occurred a few times. The chain joins TRBV20-1 to TRBJ2-3; D might be TRBD2 (5 bases). The CDR3 contains 17 residues. V lost 0 bases to trimming and J lost 6 bases, with 22 bases between them. Germline V CDR1 and CDR2: DFQATT, SNEGSKA (reference sequence). The CDR3 coding sequence is TGCAGTGCTAGAGATCCAACCCTTTCCCGGGGAGTTGATACGCAGTATTTT. As protein: CSARDPTLSRGVDTQYF.

The table lists this clonotype with a few counts. V and J are TRBV14 and TRBJ2-1; D unresolved. Germline V gene lookup returns CDR1 SGHDN and CDR2 FVKESK. V lost 6 bases to trimming and J lost 11 bases, with 11 bases between them. This CDR3 is 11 amino acids long. The CDR3 bases are TGTGCCAGCAGTCAACTACTAAAGCAGTTCTTC. Its protein product is CASSQLLKQFF.

This clonotype was seen a handful of times. The chain employs TRBV5-1 and TRBJ1-1; D unresolved. The CDR3 length is 16 residues. Germline V lookup: CDR1 SGHRS, CDR2 YFSETQ. V lost 0 bases and J lost 2, with 14 bases in between. The CDR3: CASSLGEGLGNTEAFF. Here the CDR3 DNA reads TGCGCCAGCAGCTTGGGCGAGGGATTGGGTAACACTGAAGCTTTCTTT.

The chain uses TRBV4-2 and TRBJ1-2, with D uncertain. Trimming took off 5 bases at V and 7 bases at J, with 11 bases between the two ends. The germline V gene has CDR1 LGHNA and CDR2 YNFKEQ. This CDR3 spans 12 amino acids. This CDR3 is CASSLEYSGYTF. In DNA, the CDR3 is TGTGCCAGCAGCTTGGAATACAGTGGCTACACCTTC.

This clonotype was seen ten or more times. V is TRBV6-1 and J is TRBJ2-7; D is ambiguous. Germline V gene sequence: CDR1 MNHNS, CDR2 SASEGT. V was trimmed by 5 bases and J by 3 bases, leaving 20 bases between them. This CDR3 region has 16 residues. CDR3 in amino acids: CASSSGRITTNYEQYF. The CDR3 bases are TGTGCCAGCAGTTCAGGACGGATTACTACTAACTACGAGCAGTACTTC.